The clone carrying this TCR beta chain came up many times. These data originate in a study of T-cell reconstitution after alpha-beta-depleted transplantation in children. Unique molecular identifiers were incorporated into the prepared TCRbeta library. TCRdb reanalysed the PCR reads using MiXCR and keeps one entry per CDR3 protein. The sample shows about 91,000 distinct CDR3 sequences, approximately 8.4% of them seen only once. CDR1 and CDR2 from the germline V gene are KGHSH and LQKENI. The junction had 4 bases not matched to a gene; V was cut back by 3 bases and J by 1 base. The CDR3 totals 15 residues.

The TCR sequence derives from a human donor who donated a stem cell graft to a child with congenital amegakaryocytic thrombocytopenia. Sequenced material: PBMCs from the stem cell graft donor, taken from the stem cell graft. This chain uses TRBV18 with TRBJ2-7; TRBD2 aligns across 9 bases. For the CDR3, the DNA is TGTGCCAGCTCACCTCGGGCGGGGGGGTCCTACGAGCAGTACTTC. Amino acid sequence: CASSPRAGGSYEQYF.